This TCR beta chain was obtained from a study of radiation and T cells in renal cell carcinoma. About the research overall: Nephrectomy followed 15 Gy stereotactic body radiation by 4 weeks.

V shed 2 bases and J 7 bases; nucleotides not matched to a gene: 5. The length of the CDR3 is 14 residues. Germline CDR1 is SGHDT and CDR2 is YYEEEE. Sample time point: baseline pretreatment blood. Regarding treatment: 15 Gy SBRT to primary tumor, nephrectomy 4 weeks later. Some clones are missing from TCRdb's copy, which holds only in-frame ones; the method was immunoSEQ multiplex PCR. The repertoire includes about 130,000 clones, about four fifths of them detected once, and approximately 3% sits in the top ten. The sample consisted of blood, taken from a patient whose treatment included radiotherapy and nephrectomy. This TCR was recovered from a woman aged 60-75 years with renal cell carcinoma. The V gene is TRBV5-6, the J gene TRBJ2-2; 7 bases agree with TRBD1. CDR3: CASSLQGYGGELFF. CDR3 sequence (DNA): TGTGCCAGCAGCTTACAGGGGTACGGCGGGGAGCTGTTTTTT.